These 21 T cell receptor beta chains were all obtained from the same sample, sequenced in a study of Ad26.COV2.S vaccination and SARS-CoV-2 variants. The treatment is: some 20 received Ad26.COV2.S at low or high dose, single or two shots; roughly 5 received placebo; per-sample allocation not given. After the first vaccine or placebo injection, samples were drawn on day 63. Generated by immunoSEQ multiplex PCR, the TCRdb table keeps only in-frame clones and is missing some. The repertoire holds about 350,000 clones, with less than 90% as singletons. This specimen consisted of peripheral blood, obtained in a trial of Ad26.COV2.S vaccine versus placebo. The receptors here all came from a person between 18 and 65 years old who received the Ad26.COV2.S COVID-19 vaccine or a placebo.

CDR3 sequence (DNA): TGCGCCAGCAGCCTAGGGTTAGCGGCAGTGGGCTACAATGAGCAGTTCTTC. Its translation is CASSLGLAAVGYNEQFF. This chain joins TRBV4-3 and TRBJ2-1, with D maybe TRBD2 (6 bases). V was cut by 4 bases and J by 3 bases, with 19 bases left in between. The CDR3 loop spans 17 amino acids. Germline V lookup: CDR1 LGHNA, CDR2 YSLEER.

This clone was seen a handful of times. This chain joins TRBV7-9 and TRBJ1-6, with a possible D match to TRBD1 (5 bases). Germline CDR1 SEHNR, CDR2 FQNEAQ (reference sequence). The V and J ends lost 4 bases and 7 bases respectively, with 11 bases between them. CDR3 length: 14 residues. In nucleotides, the CDR3 is TGTGCCAGCAGCTCCCCGGGGGTGAATTCACCCCTCCACTTT. Its translation: CASSSPGVNSPLHF.

The gene calls are TRBV3-1 (or the pseudogene TRBV3-2) and TRBJ2-6; no clear D. CDR1 and CDR2 from the germline V gene are LGHDT and YNNKEL (reference sequence). This CDR3 has 14 residues. V was clipped by 1 base and J by 0 bases, with 1 base between them. CDR3 amino acids: CASSQVSGANVLTF. CDR3 bases: TGTGCCAGCAGCCAAGTCTCTGGGGCCAACGTCCTGACTTTC.

This clone was seen only once. The CDR3 protein is CASSQSGLAGGSQETQYF. Written as DNA, the CDR3 is TGTGCCAGCAGCCAATCGGGACTAGCGGGAGGATCCCAAGAGACCCAGTACTTC. V is TRBV3-1 (or the pseudogene TRBV3-2) and J is TRBJ2-5; TRBD2 matches at 15 bases. CDR1 and CDR2 (germline): LGHDT, YNNKEL (reference sequence). This CDR3 is 18 amino acids long. V was clipped by 2 bases and J by 1 base; unmatched bases: 5.

The chain recombines TRBV5-1 with TRBJ2-3; D is unresolved. Per the germline V gene, CDR1 is SGHRS and CDR2 is YFSETQ. The V and J ends lost 7 bases and 2 bases respectively, with 11 bases between them. The CDR3 length is 13 residues. Written as DNA, the CDR3 is TGCGCCAGCGGGCTAAAGGCCACAGATACGCAGTATTTT. Its translation: CASGLKATDTQYF.

This clone has more than one count but fewer than ten. The J gene is TRBJ2-7, the V gene TRBV2, with D unresolved. CDR1 is SNHLY, CDR2 FYNNEI, per germline. The V and J ends lost 2 bases and 7 bases respectively, with 9 bases between them. This CDR3 region has 12 residues. CDR3 sequence reads: CASSEYGLEQYF. The CDR3 nucleotides are TGTGCCAGCAGTGAATATGGGTTAGAGCAGTACTTC.

The rearrangement links TRBV13 to TRBJ2-3, with TRBD2 identical over 8 bases. J gave up 5 bases and V 5 bases, and 6 bases lay outside the gene matches. The CDR3 covers 14 residues. Looked up from germline, CDR1 is PRHDT and CDR2 is FYEKMQ (reference sequence). The CDR3 region is CASSPTGGEDTQYF. The CDR3 nucleotides are TGTGCCAGCAGCCCCACGGGGGGGGAAGATACGCAGTATTTT.

The CDR3 region has the DNA TGTGCCAGCTCGGCGACTAGCGGGACCCACACAGATACGCAGTATTTT. This encodes CASSATSGTHTDTQYF. The V call is TRBV28, the J call TRBJ2-3, with 11 bases fitting TRBD2. Losses at the gene ends were 8 bases for V and 2 bases for J; bases not matched to a gene: 9. The CDR3 consists of 16 residues. CDR1 and CDR2 (germline): MDHEN, SYDVKM.

This chain joins TRBV5-1 and TRBJ1-4; D not certain. Germline CDR1 reads SGHRS; CDR2 reads YFSETQ. Trimming took off 3 bases at V and 7 bases at J, with 10 bases between the two ends. The length of the CDR3 is 13 residues. CDR3 in amino acids: CASSWVGGEKLFF. The CDR3 DNA follows: TGCGCCAGCAGCTGGGTGGGAGGTGAAAAACTGTTTTTT.

This rearrangement joins TRBV7-8 to TRBJ2-1; weak D call: TRBD2 (5 bases). In germline, CDR1 is SGHVS, CDR2 FQNEAQ. CDR3 size: 12 residues. Deletions cut 2 bases from V and 9 bases from J, with 8 bases between. This CDR3 is CASSLIGGEQFF. CDR3 sequence (DNA): TGTGCCAGCAGCTTAATCGGAGGTGAGCAGTTCTTC.

In nucleotides, the CDR3 is TGTGCCAGCAGCCAAGAAGAGACTAGCGGGAGGGATACGCAGTATTTT. Residues: CASSQEETSGRDTQYF. The rearrangement joins TRBV4-2 to TRBJ2-3; TRBD2 matches 13 bases. The CDR3 runs to 16 residues. From germline, CDR1 is LGHNA and CDR2 YNFKEQ. Germline trimming cut 0 bases from V and 6 bases from J; bases unmatched to any gene: 3.

The gene calls are TRBV7-2 and TRBJ2-5; D might be TRBD1 or TRBD2, each matching 6 bases. The CDR3 is 15 residues long. Germline V gene data show CDR1 as SGHTA and CDR2 as FQGNSA. V shed 1 base and J shed 5 bases, with 14 bases lying between them. CDR3: CASSLGGGRGETQYF. CDR3 DNA: TGTGCCAGCAGCTTAGGGGGAGGCAGGGGTGAGACCCAGTACTTC. Full variable domain (missing parts from reference TRBV7-2 and TRBJ2-5): GAGVSQSPSNKVTEKGKDVELRCDPISGHTALYWYRQSLGQGLEFLIYFQGNSAPDKSGLPSDRFSAERTGGSVSTLTIQRTQQEDSAVYLCASSLGGGRGETQYFGPGTRLLVL.

The genes are TRBV3-1 (or the pseudogene TRBV3-2) and TRBJ2-4; no reliable D call. The V end lost 2 bases, the J end lost 3 bases, and 11 bases lay between the germline ends. This CDR3 contains 15 residues. Germline CDR1 is LGHDT and CDR2 is YNNKEL (reference sequence). This chain's CDR3 is CASSQSRLHKNIQYF. CDR3 coding DNA: TGTGCCAGCAGCCAATCTCGACTTCACAAAAACATTCAGTACTTC.

The chain combines TRBV6-2 or TRBV6-3 with TRBJ2-7; no firm D call. CDR3 length: 13 residues. Trimming left V 6 bases short and J 4 bases short, with 13 bases between. From germline, CDR1 is MNHEY and CDR2 SVGEGT. This CDR3 is CASSPSSTYEQYF. CDR3 bases: TGTGCCAGCAGCCCCTCGTCGACTTACGAGCAGTACTTC.

This chain joins TRBV7-2 and TRBJ1-2; TRBD1 matches at 7 bases. There are 16 residues in the CDR3. Germline V gives CDR1 SGHTA, CDR2 FQGNSA. The V gene end was trimmed by 1 base and the J gene end by 5 bases; junction bases not matched to a gene: 10. The CDR3 protein is CASSLGGQGGLYGYTF. CDR3 nucleotides: TGTGCCAGCAGCTTAGGGGGTCAGGGGGGTTTATATGGCTACACCTTC.

The J gene is TRBJ1-5, the V gene TRBV6-4; D remains unclear. The CDR3 sequence is 14 residues long. V shed 7 bases and J shed 2 bases, with 12 bases lying between them. CDR1 and CDR2 (germline): MRHNA, SNTAGT. As DNA, the CDR3 is TGTGCCAGCAACCCGATGGTCGGCAATCAGCCCCAGCATTTT. Translated: CASNPMVGNQPQHF.

The chain joins TRBV7-6 to TRBJ2-2; D is possibly TRBD1 (6 bases). The V gene lost 0 bases and the J gene lost 4 bases, with 12 bases spanning the gap. From germline, CDR1 is SGHVS and CDR2 FNYEAQ. This CDR3 comprises 16 residues. CDR3 in amino acids: CASSLARGTPTGELFF. CDR3 coding DNA: TGTGCCAGCAGCTTAGCGAGAGGGACACCCACCGGGGAGCTGTTTTTT.

The rearrangement joins TRBV5-1 to TRBJ2-5; possibly TRBD1 for D (5 bases). Trimming left V 2 bases short and J 5 bases short, with 13 bases between. Germline V gene data show CDR1 as SGHRS and CDR2 as YFSETQ. This CDR3 is built from 14 residues. The CDR3 DNA sequence: TGCGCCAGCAGCTTCCACAGGATGGGGGAGACCCAGTACTTC. Protein: CASSFHRMGETQYF.

The CDR3 is CASSPPSTGIQETQYF. The CDR3 bases are TGTGCCAGCAGCCCCCCCTCAACGGGTATTCAAGAGACCCAGTACTTC. The genes are TRBV5-4 and TRBJ2-5, with unresolved D. Germline CDR1 and CDR2: SGHNT and YYREEE (reference sequence). Trimming cost V 4 bases and J 2 bases, with 18 bases left between them. The CDR3 contains 16 residues. The whole variable domain, remainder taken from reference TRBV5-4 and TRBJ2-5, is ETGVTQSPTHLIKTRGQQVTLRCSSQSGHNTVSWYQQALGQGPQFIFQYYREEENGRGNFPPRFSGLQFPNYSSELNVNALELDDSALYLCASSPPSTGIQETQYFGPGTRLLVL.

The V and J genes are TRBV19 and TRBJ2-1; D ambiguous. CDR3 length equals 14 residues. V was trimmed by 3 bases and J by 2 bases, leaving 8 bases between them. Germline CDR1 is LNHDA and CDR2 is SQIVND (reference sequence). Written as DNA, the CDR3 is TGTGCCAGTAGTATGGCTGGGGCCTACAATGAGCAGTTCTTC. Its protein is CASSMAGAYNEQFF.

The V gene is TRBV4-3, the J gene TRBJ1-2; TRBD1 is a possible D gene (6 bases). The CDR3 sequence is 14 residues long. In germline, CDR1 is LGHNA, CDR2 YSLEER. Trimming took off 0 bases at V and 2 bases at J, with 7 bases between the two ends. The CDR3 nucleotides are TGCGCCAGCAGCCAAGATACAGGGAACTATGGCTACACCTTC. Protein: CASSQDTGNYGYTF.